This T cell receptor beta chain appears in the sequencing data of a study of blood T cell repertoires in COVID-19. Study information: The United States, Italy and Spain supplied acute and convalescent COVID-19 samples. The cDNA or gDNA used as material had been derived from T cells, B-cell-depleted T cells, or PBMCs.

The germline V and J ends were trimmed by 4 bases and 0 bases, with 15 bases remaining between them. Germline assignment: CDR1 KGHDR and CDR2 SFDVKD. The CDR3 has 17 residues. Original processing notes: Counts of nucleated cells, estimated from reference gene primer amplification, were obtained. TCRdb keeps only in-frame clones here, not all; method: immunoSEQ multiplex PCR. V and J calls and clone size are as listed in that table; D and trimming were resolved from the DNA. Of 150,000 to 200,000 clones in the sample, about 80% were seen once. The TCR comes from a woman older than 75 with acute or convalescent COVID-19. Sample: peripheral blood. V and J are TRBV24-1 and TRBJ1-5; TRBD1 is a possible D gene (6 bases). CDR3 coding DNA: TGTGCCACCAGTGAAAAACAGGGAACCTATAGCAATCAGCCCCAGCATTTT. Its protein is CATSEKQGTYSNQPQHF.